One sample yielded the 4 T cell receptor beta chains listed below, sequenced in a study of cytomegalovirus exposure and HLA in healthy donors. The PCR contained 60 Vbeta and 13 Jbeta primers. The data were produced by immunoSEQ multiplex PCR, yet TCRdb's version contains in-frame clones alone and is incomplete. Altogether fewer than 350,000 clones are present, 85% to 90% being singletons, with the ten largest covering about 2%. The sequenced sample consisted of PBMCs. The receptors were sampled from a woman between 18 and 29 years old in good health and CMV-seronegative.

V usage is TRBV7-2 and J usage is TRBJ1-3, with a possible D match to TRBD1 (5 bases). Germline V gives CDR1 SGHTA, CDR2 FQGNSA. The CDR3 loop spans 13 amino acids. V shed 2 bases and J shed 4 bases, with 6 bases lying between them. The CDR3 DNA is TGTGCCAGCAGCTTATACAGGGGAAACACCATATATTTT. This translates into CASSLYRGNTIYF.

The V gene is TRBV7-8, the J gene TRBJ2-7; possibly TRBD1 for D (6 bases). Per the germline V gene, CDR1 is SGHVS and CDR2 is FQNEAQ. This CDR3 is 15 amino acids long. The V and J ends lost 3 bases and 1 base respectively, with 13 bases between them. The CDR3 reads CASSFGGRGSYEQYF. The CDR3 nucleotides read TGTGCCAGCAGCTTCGGTGGCAGGGGTTCCTACGAGCAGTACTTC. Full variable domain (missing parts from reference TRBV7-8 and TRBJ2-7): GAGVSQSPRYKVAKRGQDVALRCDPISGHVSLFWYQQALGQGPEFLTYFQNEAQLDKSGLPSDRFFAERPEGSVSTLKIQRTQQEDSAVYLCASSFGGRGSYEQYFGPGTRLTVT.

The chain employs TRBV7-2 and TRBJ1-1; the D gene is possibly TRBD1 (6 bases). The ends were cut back, 5 bases at V and 0 bases at J, with 10 bases in the middle. The CDR3 contains 14 residues. Germline CDR1 and CDR2: SGHTA and FQGNSA. This CDR3 reads CASSTGQLNTEAFF. The DNA for the CDR3 is TGTGCCAGCAGCACCGGACAGTTGAACACTGAAGCTTTCTTT.

V is TRBV2 and J is TRBJ1-1; D might be TRBD1 (5 bases). The CDR3 is 13 residues long. Germline CDR1 reads SNHLY; CDR2 reads FYNNEI. Trimming left V 11 bases short and J 0 bases short, with 13 bases between. CDR3 coding DNA: TGTGCCGCGACAGTGGAAATGAACACTGAAGCTTTCTTT. This encodes CAATVEMNTEAFF. The variable domain in full, completed from reference TRBV2 and TRBJ1-1, reads EPEVTQTPSHQVTQMGQEVILRCVPISNHLYFYWYRQILGQKVEFLVSFYNNEISEKSEIFDDQFSVERPDGSNFTLKIRSTKLEDSAMYFCAATVEMNTEAFFGQGTRLTVV.